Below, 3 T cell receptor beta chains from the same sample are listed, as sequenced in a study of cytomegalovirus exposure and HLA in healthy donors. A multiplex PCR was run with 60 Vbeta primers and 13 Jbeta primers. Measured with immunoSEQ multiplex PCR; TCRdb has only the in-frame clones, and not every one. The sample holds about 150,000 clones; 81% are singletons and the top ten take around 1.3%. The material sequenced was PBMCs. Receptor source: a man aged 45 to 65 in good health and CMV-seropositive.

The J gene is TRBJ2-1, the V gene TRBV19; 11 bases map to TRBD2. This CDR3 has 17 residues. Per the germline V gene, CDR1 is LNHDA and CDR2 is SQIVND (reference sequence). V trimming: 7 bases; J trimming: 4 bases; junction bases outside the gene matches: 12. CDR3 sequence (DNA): TGTGCCAGTACGGGTTGGGGTCTAGCGGGAGGTTACAATGAGCAGTTCTTC. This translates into CASTGWGLAGGYNEQFF.

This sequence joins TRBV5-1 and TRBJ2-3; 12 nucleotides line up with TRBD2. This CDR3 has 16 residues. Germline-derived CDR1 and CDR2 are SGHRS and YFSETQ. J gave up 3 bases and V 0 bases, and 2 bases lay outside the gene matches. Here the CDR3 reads CASSLAGLAGTDTQYF. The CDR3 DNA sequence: TGCGCCAGCAGCTTGGCCGGACTAGCGGGGACAGATACGCAGTATTTT.

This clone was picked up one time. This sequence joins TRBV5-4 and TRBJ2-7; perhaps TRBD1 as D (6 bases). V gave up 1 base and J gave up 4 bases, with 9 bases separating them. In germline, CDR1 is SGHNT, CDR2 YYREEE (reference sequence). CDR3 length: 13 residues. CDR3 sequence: CASSLTGMYEQYF. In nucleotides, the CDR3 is TGTGCCAGCAGCTTGACAGGGATGTACGAGCAGTACTTC.